Below are 30 T cell receptor beta chains sequenced from a single sample in a study of response to subunit inactivated influenza vaccine. TCRdb passed the RT-PCR reads through MiXCR, listing each CDR3 protein once. The sample shows about 310,000 distinct CDR3 sequences, 21% of them seen only once. Sequencing was performed on PBMCs from blood, taken 21 months after vaccination. Receptors were obtained from a man between 50 and 69 years old who received an inactivated influenza vaccine.

The table lists this clonotype with many counts. The rearrangement joins TRBV6-1 to TRBJ1-2, with 7 bases aligning to TRBD1. Per germline, CDR1 MNHNS and CDR2 SASEGT. The CDR3 extends over 15 amino acids. V shed 5 bases and J 6 bases; nucleotides not matched to a gene: 12. In nucleotides, the CDR3 is TGTGCCAGCAGTCCCCGGGACAGCTTAACCCATGGCTACACCTTC. Translation: CASSPRDSLTHGYTF.

V usage is TRBV5-1 and J usage is TRBJ2-1; 11 nucleotides match TRBD2. Germline V gene lookup returns CDR1 SGHRS and CDR2 YFSETQ. Losses at the gene ends were 3 bases for V and 6 bases for J; bases not matched to a gene: 8. The CDR3 length is 16 residues. The DNA for the CDR3 is TGCGCCAGCAGCTCCCTTAGCGGGAGGGCCGGCAATGAGCAGTTCTTC. Translating gives CASSSLSGRAGNEQFF.

J is TRBJ1-1 and V is TRBV6-1; D gene uncertain. Germline CDR1 and CDR2: MNHNS and SASEGT. The CDR3 contains 13 residues. The V end was cut by 8 bases, the J end by 0 bases, with 10 bases between. The CDR3 DNA reads as TGTGCCAGCTACTCCACCTTGAACACTGAAGCTTTCTTT. As protein: CASYSTLNTEAFF.

The chain is built from TRBV20-1 and TRBJ2-1, with D possibly TRBD2 on 5 matching bases. The V end was cut by 0 bases, the J end by 8 bases, with 20 bases between. Germline CDR1 DFQATT, CDR2 SNEGSKA (reference sequence). The length of the CDR3 is 16 residues. CDR3 sequence reads: CSARDSTRGYNYEQFF. The DNA for the CDR3 is TGCAGTGCTAGAGACTCGACCCGGGGATACAATTATGAGCAGTTCTTC.

The chain couples TRBV5-6 to TRBJ2-1; 11 bases align to TRBD2. The CDR3 length is 17 residues. CDR1 SGHDT and CDR2 YYEEEE come from the germline V gene. Trimming cost V 3 bases and J 8 bases; bases outside gene matches: 13. CDR3 residues: CASSYLAPTSGKYEQFF. The CDR3 DNA reads TGTGCCAGCAGCTACCTTGCCCCGACTAGCGGGAAATATGAGCAGTTCTTC.

This chain connects TRBV7-9 to TRBJ1-1; 8 positions match TRBD1. Germline lookup yields CDR1 SEHNR and CDR2 FQNEAQ (reference sequence). With 7 bases clipped from V and 11 bases from J, the junction kept 15 bases outside the gene matches. The CDR3 length is 14 residues. For the CDR3, the DNA is TGTGCCAGCACCGGCGGACAGGGTGGGTTGAGGGCTTTCTTT. It yields the protein CASTGGQGGLRAFF. Full variable domain (missing parts from reference TRBV7-9 and TRBJ1-1): DTGVSQNPRHKITKRGQNVTFRCDPISEHNRLYWYRQTLGQGPEFLTYFQNEAQLEKSRLLSDRFSAERPKGSFSTLEIQRTEQGDSAMYLCASTGGQGGLRAFFGQGTRLTVV.

A single count supports this clonotype. The V gene is TRBV10-3, the J gene TRBJ2-3; 9 nucleotides line up with TRBD2. This CDR3 is 16 amino acids long. Germline values: CDR1 ENHRY, CDR2 SYGVKD. V shed 6 bases, J shed 2 bases, and the junction held 9 bases outside the gene matches. CDR3 in amino acids: CAISQRTSENTDTQYF. The CDR3 nucleotides read TGTGCCATCAGCCAAAGGACTAGCGAGAACACAGATACGCAGTATTTT.

A few counts support this clonotype. The rearrangement uses TRBV15 and TRBJ2-7; the D call may be TRBD1 or TRBD2 (5 bases each). Germline V gene data show CDR1 as LNHNV and CDR2 as YYDKDF (reference sequence). The ends were cut back, 0 bases at V and 2 bases at J, with 11 bases in the middle. CDR3 length: 15 residues. Written as DNA, the CDR3 is TGTGCCACCAGCAGAGATCGGGGCAACCCCTACGAGCAGTACTTC. Its translation is CATSRDRGNPYEQYF.

V and J are TRBV2 and TRBJ2-5; unclear D gene. This CDR3 spans 13 amino acids. The V end was cut by 3 bases, the J end by 7 bases, with 12 bases between. Per the germline V gene, CDR1 is SNHLY and CDR2 is FYNNEI. In DNA, the CDR3 is TGTGCCAGCAGTGACGGGTACTCTATGACCCAGTACTTC. It specifies CASSDGYSMTQYF.

CDR3 loop: CASSFNNNYGYTF. In DNA, the CDR3 is TGTGCCAGCAGCTTCAACAATAACTATGGCTACACCTTC. The chain recombines TRBV5-6 with TRBJ1-2; D is uncertain. V dropped 2 bases and J dropped 1 base, with 6 bases sitting between them. The germline CDR1 and CDR2 sequences are SGHDT and YYEEEE. CDR3 length equals 13 residues.

The chain has TRBV5-1 and TRBJ2-5, with 7 bases fitting TRBD2. The CDR3 is 16 amino acids. Germline V gene data show CDR1 as SGHRS and CDR2 as YFSETQ. With 4 bases clipped from V and 8 bases from J, the junction kept 17 bases outside the gene matches. CDR3 coding DNA: TGCGCCAGCAGCCACAGGCGGCGGGGGAACATTCGAACCCAGTACTTC. As protein: CASSHRRRGNIRTQYF.

J is TRBJ2-3 and V is TRBV27, with D tentatively TRBD2 (6 bases). The V gene's germline CDR1 is MNHEY and CDR2 SMNVEV (reference sequence). V gave up 0 bases and J gave up 1 base, with 14 bases separating them. The CDR3 totals 17 residues. In DNA form, the CDR3 reads TGTGCCAGCAGTTTATCTGGGAGGTTTTCTGGCACAGATACGCAGTATTTT. Protein: CASSLSGRFSGTDTQYF.

This clonotype was picked up many times. The CDR3 sequence: CASSAHNQPQHF. DNA of the CDR3: TGTGCCAGCAGCGCCCATAATCAGCCCCAGCATTTT. The gene calls are TRBV11-2 and TRBJ1-5, with no clear D. V was pared by 5 bases and J by 4 bases, with 6 bases between. Germline CDR1 and CDR2: SGHAT and FQNNGV. This CDR3 spans 12 amino acids.

This chain links TRBV20-1 with TRBJ2-1, with 8 bases lining up with TRBD1. With 6 bases clipped from V and 7 bases from J, the junction kept 5 bases outside the gene matches. This CDR3 is 12 amino acids long. The germline V gene has CDR1 DFQATT and CDR2 SNEGSKA (reference sequence). The CDR3 is CSARQGWNEQFF. CDR3 DNA sequence: TGCAGTGCCCGACAGGGGTGGAATGAGCAGTTCTTC.

This clonotype was counted a few times. A much larger clonotype is one base distant, so this may be a read error. The chain joins TRBV7-2 to TRBJ1-6, with a weak D call TRBD1 (5 bases). CDR3 length: 13 residues. V was cut by 4 bases and J by 4 bases, with 5 bases left in between. The germline V gene has CDR1 SGHTA and CDR2 FQGNSA. The CDR3 bases are TGTGCCAGCAGCTCAGGGTATAATTCACCCCTCCACTTT. Amino acids: CASSSGYNSPLHF.

The chain employs TRBV4-3 and TRBJ2-2; D is uncertain. The CDR3 sequence is 13 residues long. Germline V gives CDR1 LGHNA, CDR2 YSLEER. Trimming shortened V by 0 bases and J by 6 bases, and 5 bases separated the two germline ends. The CDR3 DNA is TGCGCCAGCAGCCAAGAGCTCTCCGGGGAGCTGTTTTTT. Amino acids: CASSQELSGELFF.

The gene calls are TRBV7-9 and TRBJ1-4; D possibly corresponds to TRBD1 (5 bases). The CDR3 is made up of 15 amino acids. The V gene's germline CDR1 is SEHNR and CDR2 FQNEAQ (reference sequence). The ends were cut back, 2 bases at V and 8 bases at J, with 15 bases in the middle. In DNA form, the CDR3 reads TGTGCCAGCAGCTTACAGGCCAGGGTAGGCGAAAAACTGTTTTTT. Encoded protein: CASSLQARVGEKLFF.

This chain joins TRBV5-1 and TRBJ2-7; 9 bases are shared with TRBD1. Germline assignment: CDR1 SGHRS and CDR2 YFSETQ. The CDR3 loop spans 14 amino acids. Trimming at V came to 4 bases and at J to 2 bases, leaving 4 bases not matched to a gene. The CDR3 loop is CASSTRQGAYEQYF. In DNA, the CDR3 is TGCGCCAGCAGCACTCGACAGGGGGCCTACGAGCAGTACTTC.

The chain is built from TRBV20-1 and TRBJ2-5; 13 nucleotides align to TRBD2. The germline CDR1 and CDR2 sequences are DFQATT and SNEGSKA (reference sequence). The CDR3 has 15 amino acids. Losses at the gene ends were 1 base for V and 2 bases for J; bases not matched to a gene: 1. CDR3: CSARGTSGSQETQYF. Written as DNA, the CDR3 is TGCAGTGCTAGAGGGACTAGCGGGAGTCAAGAGACCCAGTACTTC.

The gene calls are TRBV5-1 and TRBJ2-3, with TRBD2 identical over 7 bases. Germline lookup yields CDR1 SGHRS and CDR2 YFSETQ. The CDR3 has 14 residues. The ends lost 5 bases at V and 4 bases at J; junction bases unmatched: 7. For the CDR3, the DNA is TGCGCCAGCAGTCAGGCGGGAGCGGCAGATACGCAGTATTTT. It is translated as CASSQAGAADTQYF.

This clonotype occurred a few times. The V gene is TRBV20-1, the J gene TRBJ2-1; tentatively, D is TRBD2 (6 bases). Germline lookup yields CDR1 DFQATT and CDR2 SNEGSKA (reference sequence). The V end was cut by 3 bases, the J end by 7 bases, with 16 bases between. The CDR3 is made up of 14 amino acids. CDR3 sequence: CSASVWDGSNEQFF. CDR3 DNA sequence: TGCAGTGCTAGTGTTTGGGACGGGAGTAATGAGCAGTTCTTC.

This chain connects TRBV28 to TRBJ2-6; the D gene is possibly TRBD1 (6 bases). Trimming cost V 2 bases and J 3 bases, with 11 bases left between them. Germline loops: CDR1 MDHEN, CDR2 SYDVKM. This CDR3 region has 16 residues. The CDR3 bases are TGTGCCAGCAGTTTAAATAAGGGGGTTGGGGCCAACGTCCTGACTTTC. Translation gives CASSLNKGVGANVLTF.

This clonotype was picked up a small number of times. The chain couples TRBV6-5 to TRBJ2-1, with D maybe TRBD2 (6 bases). In germline, CDR1 is MNHEY, CDR2 SVGAGI. The CDR3 runs 15 residues. Trimming removed 2 bases from V and 6 bases from J, with 14 bases in between. The CDR3 nucleotides are TGTGCCAGCAGTTACGGGCCTGGGGGGTTCAATGAGCAGTTCTTC. Residues: CASSYGPGGFNEQFF.

Only a few counts were recorded for this clonotype. The chain links TRBV20-1 to TRBJ1-5; D unresolved. Trimming left V 4 bases short and J 0 bases short, with 13 bases between. The CDR3 consists of 15 residues. CDR1 is DFQATT and CDR2 is SNEGSKA in the germline V gene (reference sequence). The CDR3 is CSATQQSYSNQPQHF. CDR3 nucleotide sequence: TGCAGTGCTACCCAGCAGAGTTATAGCAATCAGCCCCAGCATTTT.

This chain connects TRBV6-5 to TRBJ2-4; 8 bases are shared with TRBD1. The CDR3 length is 15 residues. Germline CDR1 MNHEY, CDR2 SVGAGI. With V trimmed by 0 bases and J by 9 bases, 7 bases remained unmatched. The CDR3, as DNA: TGTGCCAGCAGTTACTCGGGCAGGGGGCTAACCATTCAGTACTTC. Its translation is CASSYSGRGLTIQYF.

This clonotype came up a few times. V is TRBV11-1 and J is TRBJ2-3, with D maybe TRBD2 (6 bases). Per the germline V gene, CDR1 is SGHAT and CDR2 is FQDESV (reference sequence). This CDR3 is built from 18 residues. V was shortened by 0 bases and J by 1 base, with 17 bases between the two germline ends. The CDR3 loop reads CASSLALFVSSGTDTQYF. CDR3 DNA sequence: TGTGCCAGCAGCTTAGCGTTATTTGTATCTAGCGGCACAGATACGCAGTATTTT.

Only a few counts were recorded for this clonotype. The chain links TRBV5-1 to TRBJ1-2; D not resolved. Germline CDR1 and CDR2: SGHRS and YFSETQ. This CDR3 has 14 amino acids. V lost 0 bases and J lost 8, with 14 bases in between. Here the CDR3 reads CASSLAGQAEGYTF. The CDR3 region has the DNA TGCGCCAGCAGCTTGGCCGGGCAGGCGGAAGGCTACACCTTC.

This clonotype appeared a few times. The V and J genes are TRBV3-1 and TRBJ2-7; a weak D match, TRBD2 (6 bases). The V and J ends lost 4 bases and 3 bases respectively, with 13 bases between them. CDR3 size: 14 residues. Germline V CDR1 and CDR2: LGHDT, YNNKEL (reference sequence). The CDR3 DNA is TGTGCCAGCAGCCGGAATAGCGGAGACTACGAGCAGTACTTC. Its protein is CASSRNSGDYEQYF.

The V and J genes are TRBV6-5 and TRBJ2-1, with D possibly matching TRBD1 (7 bases). Trimming cost V 6 bases and J 5 bases, with 20 bases left between them. The CDR3 runs to 16 residues. Germline V gives CDR1 MNHEY, CDR2 SVGAGI. The CDR3 loop reads CASSYQWRGRNNEQFF. For the CDR3, the DNA is TGTGCCAGCAGCTATCAATGGAGGGGGCGAAACAATGAGCAGTTCTTC.

This clonotype was counted many times. V and J are TRBV5-6 and TRBJ1-5; 7 positions match TRBD1. This CDR3 is 16 amino acids long. The germline CDR1 and CDR2 sequences are SGHDT and YYEEEE. V was pared by 3 bases and J by 3 bases, with 9 bases of the junction left unmatched. The chain's CDR3 is CASSSWTGGLNQPQHF. CDR3 DNA sequence: TGTGCCAGCAGCTCGTGGACAGGCGGACTCAATCAGCCCCAGCATTTT. The full variable domain, rest sourced from reference TRBV5-6 and TRBJ1-5, is DAGVTQSPTHLIKTRGQQVTLRCSPKSGHDTVSWYQQALGQGPQFIFQYYEEEERQRGNFPDRFSGHQFPNYSSELNVNALLLGDSALYLCASSSWTGGLNQPQHFGDGTRLSIL.